Listed here are 21 T cell receptor beta chains from one sample, sequenced in a study of human T cells and chemical hapten exposure. Via MiXCR, TCRdb re-called the RACE reads, giving one row per CDR3 protein. The sample records some 71,000 distinct CDR3 sequences, around 10% being singletons. Time point reported: patch test 3, about 24 weeks after DPC sensitization. The treatment here: therapeutic diphenylcyclopropenone sensitization with weekly scalp DPC. Sequenced material: whole blood, taken in connection with sensitization to the hapten diphenylcyclopropenone (DPC). All receptors come from a woman between 50 and 59 years old with alopecia areata. Some clones in this sample may be carry-over from other donors' samples.

This clonotype was seen more than once but under ten times. The rearrangement joins TRBV15 to TRBJ2-3; D remains ambiguous. This CDR3 has 16 residues. Trimming cost V 1 base and J 0 bases, with 11 bases left between them. Looked up from germline, CDR1 is LNHNV and CDR2 is YYDKDF (reference sequence). This CDR3 reads CATSRGGMASTDTQYF. The CDR3 DNA reads TGTGCCACCAGCAGAGGGGGAATGGCAAGCACAGATACGCAGTATTTT.

V gene TRBV5-1 combines with J gene TRBJ2-6, with 10 bases that match TRBD2. The trim removed 4 bases at V and 2 bases at J, leaving 3 bases unmatched. This CDR3 is built from 16 residues. Per germline, CDR1 SGHRS and CDR2 YFSETQ. The CDR3 protein is CASSPSGGAGANVLTF. CDR3 bases: TGCGCCAGCAGCCCTAGCGGGGGAGCTGGGGCCAACGTCCTGACTTTC.

This clonotype was recorded a few times. The chain combines TRBV18 with TRBJ1-4; TRBD1 is a possible D gene (5 bases). The CDR3 runs to 17 residues. The germline CDR1 and CDR2 sequences are KGHSH and LQKENI. Between the trimmed V and J ends, which lost 1 base and 2 bases, there was a span of 14 bases. This CDR3 reads CASSPQGRGSTNEKLFF. CDR3 nucleotide sequence: TGTGCCAGCTCACCACAGGGACGGGGCTCTACTAATGAAAAACTGTTTTTT.

The chain uses TRBV13 and TRBJ2-3; D call uncertain. CDR1 is PRHDT, CDR2 FYEKMQ, per germline (reference sequence). V was cut by 3 bases and J by 1 base, with 20 bases left in between. This CDR3 is built from 18 residues. DNA for the CDR3: TGTGCCAGCAGCTTTTCCGCCCGACTTGGGAAGCGCACAGATACGCAGTATTTT. Translated, it gives CASSFSARLGKRTDTQYF.

The V and J genes are TRBV27 and TRBJ1-1; D is ambiguous. The length of the CDR3 is 13 residues. Germline values: CDR1 MNHEY, CDR2 SMNVEV (reference sequence). V was pared by 6 bases and J by 1 base, with 9 bases between. In nucleotides, the CDR3 is TGTGCCAGCAGGGAACTTACGAACACTGAAGCTTTCTTT. Translation gives CASRELTNTEAFF.

The rearrangement uses TRBV2 and TRBJ1-3; TRBD1 is a possible D gene (5 bases). Trimming removed 1 base from V and 0 bases from J, with 7 bases in between. This CDR3 spans 15 amino acids. From germline, CDR1 is SNHLY and CDR2 FYNNEI. The CDR3 nucleotides read TGTGCCAGCAGTGAAGGGGGCGTCTCTGGAAACACCATATATTTT. Translating gives CASSEGGVSGNTIYF.

The chain couples TRBV7-9 to TRBJ2-7; D may match TRBD1 or TRBD2 (6 bases each). V was trimmed by 2 bases and J by 5 bases, leaving 19 bases between them. The CDR3 runs to 16 residues. Germline CDR1 and CDR2: SEHNR and FQNEAQ (reference sequence). CDR3 amino acids: CASSLLSGAGSDEQYF. CDR3 bases: TGTGCCAGCAGCTTATTGTCGGGGGCTGGGTCCGACGAGCAGTACTTC.

This clonotype was detected ten times or more. The CDR3 DNA sequence: TGTGCCAGCAGCTTGGATCAGGGCGATGGCTACACCTTC. Translation: CASSLDQGDGYTF. The gene calls are TRBV5-4 and TRBJ1-2, with D possibly being TRBD1 (5 bases). This CDR3 is built from 13 residues. CDR1 is SGHNT, CDR2 YYREEE, per germline (reference sequence). V was shortened by 0 bases and J by 6 bases, with 9 bases between the two germline ends.

A few counts support this clonotype. The chain joins TRBV3-1 to TRBJ1-6; perhaps TRBD1 as D (5 bases). The germline V gene encodes CDR1 LGHDT and CDR2 YNNKEL (reference sequence). The CDR3 extends over 14 amino acids. V was trimmed by 1 base and J by 5 bases, leaving 6 bases between them. The CDR3 region is CASSQGTNNSPLHF. The CDR3, as DNA: TGTGCCAGCAGCCAAGGGACAAATAATTCACCCCTCCACTTT.

This clonotype occurred a few times. The V call is TRBV29-1, the J call TRBJ1-3, with D unclear. The ends were cut back, 2 bases at V and 0 bases at J, with 5 bases in the middle. The CDR3 runs 13 residues. Germline CDR1 and CDR2: SQVTM and ANQGSEA. The DNA of the CDR3 is TGCAGCGTTGAACAGTCCTCTGGAAACACCATATATTTT. Translating gives CSVEQSSGNTIYF.

This clonotype turned up a few times. This chain connects TRBV29-1 to TRBJ1-2; no clear D gene. Germline values: CDR1 SQVTM, CDR2 ANQGSEA. This CDR3 spans 15 amino acids. V was cut by 0 bases and J by 4 bases, with 15 bases left in between. This chain's CDR3 is CSVEDRTYQLYGYTF. The CDR3 nucleotides read TGCAGCGTTGAAGATCGAACGTACCAACTCTATGGCTACACCTTC.

This clonotype was recorded many times. This sequence joins TRBV2 and TRBJ2-3, with 7 bases that match TRBD1. This CDR3 comprises 13 residues. The trim removed 6 bases at V and 4 bases at J, leaving 4 bases unmatched. Looked up from germline, CDR1 is SNHLY and CDR2 is FYNNEI. CDR3 in amino acids: CASSGQDPDTQYF. The CDR3 DNA reads TGTGCCAGCAGCGGACAGGATCCAGATACGCAGTATTTT.

This clonotype occurred many times. V usage is TRBV20-1 and J usage is TRBJ2-5; 8 positions match TRBD2. Germline V gene lookup returns CDR1 DFQATT and CDR2 SNEGSKA (reference sequence). After removal of 2 bases from V and 5 bases from J, the junction contained 4 bases not matched to a gene. This CDR3 comprises 13 residues. CDR3 region: CSARTGGQETQYF. The CDR3 DNA follows: TGCAGTGCTAGAACGGGGGGGCAGGAGACCCAGTACTTC.

The CDR3 DNA reads TGTGCCACCAGCAGAGATCGAGGCGGTTTTGATGGCTACACCTTC. Protein product: CATSRDRGGFDGYTF. The chain is built from TRBV15 and TRBJ1-2, with no clear D. Trimming took off 0 bases at V and 6 bases at J, with 14 bases between the two ends. The CDR3 runs 15 residues. CDR1 and CDR2 (germline): LNHNV, YYDKDF (reference sequence).

This clonotype has a count of ten or more. This chain joins TRBV20-1 and TRBJ1-5; D gene uncertain. V gave up 1 base and J gave up 4 bases, with 8 bases separating them. This CDR3 has 13 residues. The germline gives CDR1 DFQATT, CDR2 SNEGSKA (reference sequence). The CDR3 DNA reads as TGCAGTGCTAGAGTTGGTCAGAATCAGCCCCAGCATTTT. Encoded protein: CSARVGQNQPQHF.

This clonotype was observed a few times. The gene calls are TRBV5-1 and TRBJ2-2; 8 bases are shared with TRBD1. The CDR3 loop spans 16 amino acids. Trimming cost V 4 bases and J 5 bases; bases outside gene matches: 10. Germline CDR1 and CDR2: SGHRS and YFSETQ. This CDR3 reads CASSLETGARTGELFF. The DNA for the CDR3 is TGCGCCAGCAGCCTAGAGACAGGGGCGAGGACCGGGGAGCTGTTTTTT.

This clonotype was picked up many times. CDR3 nucleotide sequence: TGTGCCAGCACAGGGGGCGCCGGTCAGCCCCAGCATTTT. Amino acid sequence: CASTGGAGQPQHF. The chain couples TRBV28 to TRBJ1-5; 8 positions match TRBD1. CDR1 and CDR2 from the germline V gene are MDHEN and SYDVKM. J was trimmed by 6 bases and V by 7 bases; bases with no gene match: 5. The CDR3 is made up of 13 amino acids.

The chain uses TRBV7-6 and TRBJ1-4; D is uncertain. V lost 3 bases and J 7 bases, leaving 15 bases between the germline ends. The CDR3 length is 15 residues. The germline CDR1 and CDR2 sequences are SGHVS and FNYEAQ. Written as DNA, the CDR3 is TGTGCCAGCAGCTTTCGTCCCCTCGGAGCTGAAAAACTGTTTTTT. Its translation is CASSFRPLGAEKLFF.

This clonotype occurred a few times. The chain has TRBV4-2 and TRBJ2-4; unclear D gene. The germline gives CDR1 LGHNA, CDR2 YNFKEQ. The CDR3 consists of 15 residues. V lost 0 bases and J lost 11, with 17 bases in between. The CDR3 loop is CASSQEPGPRAFQYF. For the CDR3, the DNA is TGTGCCAGCAGCCAAGAACCGGGTCCAAGAGCATTTCAGTACTTC.

The rearrangement joins TRBV20-1 to TRBJ2-3, with 9 bases that match TRBD2. V lost 1 base to trimming and J lost 2 bases; unmatched junction nucleotides: 16. Germline CDR1 DFQATT, CDR2 SNEGSKA (reference sequence). CDR3 size: 19 residues. CDR3 amino acids: CSARGQTGGRAKNTDTQYF. The CDR3, as DNA: TGCAGTGCTAGAGGACAGACTGGCGGGAGGGCCAAGAACACAGATACGCAGTATTTT.

The chain combines TRBV28 with TRBJ2-4, with 10 bases identical to TRBD2. J gave up 2 bases and V 5 bases, and 3 bases lay outside the gene matches. This CDR3 is 15 amino acids long. Germline CDR1 and CDR2: MDHEN and SYDVKM. The CDR3 DNA follows: TGTGCCAGCAGTAGTAGCGGGGGGCCCAAAAACATTCAGTACTTC. Protein: CASSSSGGPKNIQYF.